This passage covers 2 T cell receptor beta chains from one sample sequenced in a study of blood T cell repertoires in COVID-19. The method was immunoSEQ multiplex PCR; TCRdb's version includes in-frame clones alone and lacks a portion of them. The sample has 150,000 to 200,000 clones, about 86% seen once. Sample: PBMCs or T cells enriched from blood (not recorded which). The receptors were sampled from a woman aged 40 to 50 in a cohort exposed to, infected with or recovered from COVID-19 (not recorded which).

The chain links TRBV5-4 to TRBJ1-2; 7 bases map to TRBD1. Germline values: CDR1 SGHNT, CDR2 YYREEE (reference sequence). The junction had 8 bases not matched to a gene; V was cut back by 2 bases and J by 7 bases. The CDR3 spans 14 residues. CDR3 coding DNA: TGTGCCAGCAGCTTAACAGGGGAGTACCTTGGCTACACCTTC. It specifies CASSLTGEYLGYTF.

The V and J genes are TRBV6-2 or TRBV6-3 and TRBJ1-5; weak D call: TRBD1 (6 bases). The CDR3 spans 16 residues. CDR1 and CDR2 from the germline V gene are MNHEY and SVGEGT. With 6 bases removed from V and 2 bases from J, the gap between germline ends came to 17 bases. CDR3 nucleotide sequence: TGTGCCAGCAGCACAGGGTTCGAAAGGGGCAATCAGCCCCAGCATTTT. This codes for CASSTGFERGNQPQHF.